This T cell receptor beta chain derives from a study of shared clonotypes between healthy human individuals. Whole-study findings and limits: Against clonotypes common to all four donors, non-shared ones had lower generation probabilities.

Notes on this clone: Antigen unknown.

CDR1 and CDR2 (germline): SEHNR, FQNEAQ (reference sequence). V was clipped by 2 bases and J by 1 base, with 11 bases between them. The CDR3 has 16 amino acids. At a deep level, the assay was run. TCRdb's table, derived via immunoSEQ multiplex PCR, lists solely in-frame clones and lacks some. Here the sample spans roughly 1,600,000 clones, approximately 98.5% being singletons. V usage is TRBV7-9 and J usage is TRBJ2-2; D is perhaps TRBD2 (6 bases). The sample was naive CD4+ T cells sorted from blood. Subset: CD45RA+ positively selected. This TCR was sampled from a young man in good health. This chain's CDR3 is CASSLLAGQNTGELFF. CDR3 in DNA: TGTGCCAGCAGCTTATTGGCGGGGCAGAACACCGGGGAGCTGTTTTTT. The variable domain in full, with the rest retrieved from reference TRBV7-9 and TRBJ2-2, is DTGVSQNPRHKITKRGQNVTFRCDPISEHNRLYWYRQTLGQGPEFLTYFQNEAQLEKSRLLSDRFSAERPKGSFSTLEIQRTEQGDSAMYLCASSLLAGQNTGELFFGEGSRLTVL.